This T cell receptor (beta chain) is from a study of response to subunit inactivated influenza vaccine. Study-wide findings and caveats: The authors put forward the suggestion that each seasonal influenza vaccination may bring in only a limited number of new T cells.

V dropped 3 bases and J dropped 10 bases, with 9 bases sitting between them. CDR3 length: 11 amino acids. Germline V CDR1 and CDR2: SQVTM, ANQGSEA. This clonotype occurred a few times. The target antigen is unknown. TCRdb used MiXCR to reprocess the RT-PCR reads, holding one entry per CDR3 protein. The sample holds some 800,000 distinct CDR3 sequences, around 20% seen once. This TCR was sampled from a middle-aged man who received an inactivated influenza vaccine. This chain links TRBV29-1 with TRBJ2-2; D is unresolved. Material: PBMCs from blood, obtained roughly 5 days after vaccination. The CDR3 here is CSVEWHSELFF. The CDR3 coding sequence is TGCAGCGTTGAGTGGCATTCGGAGCTGTTTTTT.